Included here is one T cell receptor (beta chain) sequence, with context. Original handling: The authors estimated nucleated cell counts from reference gene primer amplification. Only in-frame clones appear in the TCRdb table, and some are missing; sequencing was by immunoSEQ multiplex PCR. That table gives V, J and clone size, and the DNA gave D and trimming. Of 200,000 to 250,000 clones listed, 80% to 90% are singletons. This sample is part of a study of blood T cell repertoires in COVID-19. Study details: PBMCs, B-cell-depleted T cells, or T cells provided the cDNA or gDNA that made up the material.

Participants were aged roughly 18 to 100 years from roughly 26 US areas. Cohort assignment relied on participant-reported clinical history. Germline CDR1 is KGHSH and CDR2 is LQKENI. The CDR3 sequence is 14 residues long. The V end lost 0 bases, the J end lost 1 base, and 6 bases lay between the germline ends. The chain is built from TRBV18 and TRBJ2-5; no clear D gene. This clonotype originated in a woman in her fifties or sixties with acute COVID-19. The sample taken for sequencing was PBMCs or T cells enriched from blood (not recorded which). The CDR3 loop is CASSPPGLQETQYF. The CDR3 DNA sequence: TGTGCCAGCTCACCACCCGGTCTCCAAGAGACCCAGTACTTC.